The 16 T cell receptor beta chains below come from one sample, sequenced in a study of blood T cell repertoires in COVID-19. The assay was immunoSEQ multiplex PCR, and TCRdb's table has in-frame clones only and misses some. Of more than 95,000 clones in the sample, around four fifths were seen once. The sequenced sample consisted of peripheral blood. The receptor source for this set is a man aged 55-75 years with acute or convalescent COVID-19.

This clone showed up just a few times. V and J are TRBV5-1 and TRBJ2-5; weak D call: TRBD2 (5 bases). CDR3 length equals 15 residues. Looked up from germline, CDR1 is SGHRS and CDR2 is YFSETQ. V was pared by 4 bases and J by 0 bases, with 13 bases between. This CDR3 is CASSPTGFNQETQYF. CDR3 in DNA: TGCGCCAGCAGCCCAACGGGATTTAACCAAGAGACCCAGTACTTC.

This clone turned up a few times. The chain links TRBV4-1 to TRBJ2-7; D call uncertain. CDR1 is MGHRA, CDR2 YSYEKL, per germline. CDR3 length: 13 residues. Between the trimmed V and J ends, which lost 1 base and 3 bases, there was a span of 7 bases. The DNA for the CDR3 is TGCGCCAGCAGCCAAGCCGTAAACTACGAGCAGTACTTC. It codes for CASSQAVNYEQYF.

This clone was detected once. This rearrangement joins TRBV27 to TRBJ1-5, with 7 positions matching TRBD1. Germline values: CDR1 MNHEY, CDR2 SMNVEV (reference sequence). The length of the CDR3 is 16 residues. Trimming removed 5 bases from V and 5 bases from J; junction bases left unmatched: 12. This CDR3 reads CASSPHTGTVDQPQHF. The CDR3 DNA reads as TGTGCCAGCAGTCCCCACACCGGGACAGTGGATCAGCCCCAGCATTTT.

The V gene is TRBV5-1, the J gene TRBJ1-5; no reliable D call. V shed 1 base and J shed 6 bases, with 11 bases lying between them. The CDR3 is 14 amino acids. Germline values: CDR1 SGHRS, CDR2 YFSETQ. The CDR3 sequence: CASSLLPNTQPQHF. In DNA, the CDR3 is TGCGCCAGCAGCTTGCTCCCCAACACTCAGCCCCAGCATTTT.

The J gene is TRBJ1-1, the V gene TRBV4-2, with 7 bases fitting TRBD1. The CDR3 is 14 amino acids. Trimming at V came to 0 bases and at J to 5 bases, leaving 3 bases not matched to a gene. Germline V gene sequence: CDR1 LGHNA, CDR2 YNFKEQ. The CDR3 sequence: CASSQERGRTEAFF. CDR3 nucleotide sequence: TGTGCCAGCAGCCAAGAGAGGGGGCGGACTGAAGCTTTCTTT.

V usage is TRBV28 and J usage is TRBJ2-1; 10 bases align to TRBD1. Germline V CDR1 and CDR2: MDHEN, SYDVKM. This CDR3 has 16 amino acids. With 1 base clipped from V and 6 bases from J, the junction kept 6 bases outside the gene matches. CDR3 in DNA: TGTGCCAGCAGTTTATACAGACAGGGGGCGAGCAATGAGCAGTTCTTC. Translation gives CASSLYRQGASNEQFF.

The rearrangement joins TRBV23-1 to TRBJ2-2; tentative D call: TRBD1 (6 bases). TRBV23-1 is designated an ORF whose function remains uncertain. V was clipped by 3 bases and J by 2 bases, with 13 bases between them. This CDR3 has 16 residues. This CDR3 is CASSQPGHVNTGELFF. CDR3 nucleotides: TGCGCCAGCAGTCAGCCGGGACACGTAAACACCGGGGAGCTGTTTTTT.

The chain carries TRBV24-1 and TRBJ1-4; maybe TRBD1 (5 bases). Germline CDR1 and CDR2: KGHDR and SFDVKD. The length of the CDR3 is 15 residues. Trimming cost V 3 bases and J 3 bases, with 10 bases left between them. The CDR3 DNA reads as TGTGCCACCAGTGATCCAGGGCTCCCTAATGAAAAACTGTTTTTT. It specifies CATSDPGLPNEKLFF.

The CDR3 bases are TGTGCCACCAGTGACCGTGACAGGGTAGGAGATACGCAGTATTTT. Its translation is CATSDRDRVGDTQYF. The rearrangement joins TRBV24-1 to TRBJ2-3, with TRBD1 identical over 7 bases. The CDR3 is made up of 15 amino acids. Germline V gene sequence: CDR1 KGHDR, CDR2 SFDVKD. V shed 4 bases, J shed 5 bases, and the junction held 8 bases outside the gene matches.

The sample holds a few counts of this clone. The V and J genes are TRBV6-1 and TRBJ1-1; the match to TRBD1 covers 7 bases. The trim removed 2 bases at V and 13 bases at J, leaving 7 bases unmatched. The CDR3 sequence is 12 residues long. Germline values: CDR1 MNHNS, CDR2 SASEGT. CDR3 sequence (DNA): TGTGCCAGCAGTGAACCCGAGGGGGCGGTTTTCTTT. Amino acids: CASSEPEGAVFF.

The sample holds a few counts of this clone. The chain uses TRBV5-1 and TRBJ1-1; D may be TRBD1 (5 bases). The CDR3 is 15 amino acids. Deletions cut 5 bases from V and 1 base from J, with 15 bases between. In germline, CDR1 is SGHRS, CDR2 YFSETQ. The DNA of the CDR3 is TGCGCCAGCAGGCGGGACGTCGGCCCGAACACTGAAGCTTTCTTT. Protein product: CASRRDVGPNTEAFF.

The J gene is TRBJ2-2, the V gene TRBV7-8, with 9 bases that match TRBD2. V trimming: 7 bases; J trimming: 8 bases; junction bases outside the gene matches: 8. CDR1 and CDR2 (germline): SGHVS, FQNEAQ. CDR3 length: 14 amino acids. This CDR3 is CASTAGTSGGELFF. The CDR3, as DNA: TGTGCCAGCACCGCCGGAACTAGCGGGGGGGAGCTGTTTTTT.

This clone is medium-sized by share. This chain uses TRBV6-5 with TRBJ2-5, with 8 bases lining up with TRBD2. Per the germline V gene, CDR1 is MNHEY and CDR2 is SVGAGI. This CDR3 is 14 amino acids long. Trimming removed 6 bases from V and 5 bases from J; junction bases left unmatched: 8. Here the CDR3 reads CASSWGTSKETQYF. DNA for the CDR3: TGTGCCAGCAGCTGGGGGACTAGTAAGGAGACCCAGTACTTC.

V usage is TRBV19 and J usage is TRBJ2-3; TRBD1 might be the D (6 bases). Per the germline V gene, CDR1 is LNHDA and CDR2 is SQIVND (reference sequence). The CDR3 totals 14 residues. V dropped 3 bases and J dropped 3 bases, with 10 bases sitting between them. The CDR3 loop reads CASSIGQGTDTQYF. The CDR3, as DNA: TGTGCCAGTAGTATTGGGCAGGGGACAGATACGCAGTATTTT.

J is TRBJ1-3 and V is TRBV15; tentatively, D is TRBD1 (6 bases). V dropped 0 bases and J dropped 5 bases, with 11 bases sitting between them. Germline V gives CDR1 LNHNV, CDR2 YYDKDF (reference sequence). The CDR3 sequence is 15 residues long. The CDR3 protein is CATSRDDRYRNTIYF. In DNA, the CDR3 is TGTGCCACCAGCAGAGACGACAGGTATAGAAACACCATATATTTT.

This chain connects TRBV19 to TRBJ1-4, with a tentative D call TRBD1 (5 bases). The germline V gene has CDR1 LNHDA and CDR2 SQIVND (reference sequence). With 5 bases removed from V and 5 bases from J, the gap between germline ends came to 12 bases. The CDR3 loop spans 14 amino acids. The CDR3 coding sequence is TGTGCCAGTAGTCAAAGGGGTCGGAATGAAAAACTGTTTTTT. Translating gives CASSQRGRNEKLFF.